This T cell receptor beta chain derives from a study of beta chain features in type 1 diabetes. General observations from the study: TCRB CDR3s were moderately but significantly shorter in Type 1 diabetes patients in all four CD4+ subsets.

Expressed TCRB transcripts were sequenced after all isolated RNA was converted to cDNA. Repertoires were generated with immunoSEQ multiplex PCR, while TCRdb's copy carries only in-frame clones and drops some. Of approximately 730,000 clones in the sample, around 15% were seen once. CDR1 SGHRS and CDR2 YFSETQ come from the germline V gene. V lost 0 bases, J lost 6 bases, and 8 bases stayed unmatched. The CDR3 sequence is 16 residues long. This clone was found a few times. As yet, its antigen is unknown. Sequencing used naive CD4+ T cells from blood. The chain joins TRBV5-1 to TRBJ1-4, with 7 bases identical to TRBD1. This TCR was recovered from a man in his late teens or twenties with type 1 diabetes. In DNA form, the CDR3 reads TGCGCCAGCAGCTTGGATAGGGGGCCGCGTGATGAAAAACTGTTTTTT. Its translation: CASSLDRGPRDEKLFF. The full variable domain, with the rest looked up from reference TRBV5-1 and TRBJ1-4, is KAGVTQTPRYLIKTRGQQVTLSCSPISGHRSVSWYQQTPGQGLQFLFEYFSETQRNKGNFPGRFSGRQFSNSRSEMNVSTLELGDSALYLCASSLDRGPRDEKLFFGSGTQLSVL.